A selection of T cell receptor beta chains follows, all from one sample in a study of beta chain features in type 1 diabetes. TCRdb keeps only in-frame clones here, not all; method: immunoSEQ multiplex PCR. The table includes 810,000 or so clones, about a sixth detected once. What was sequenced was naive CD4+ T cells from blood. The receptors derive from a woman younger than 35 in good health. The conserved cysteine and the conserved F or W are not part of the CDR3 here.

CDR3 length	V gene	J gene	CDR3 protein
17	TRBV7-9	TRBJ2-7	ASSLLTIGRALHHGEQY
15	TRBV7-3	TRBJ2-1	ASSRLPSGGRKDEQF
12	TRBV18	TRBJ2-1	ASSPNARYNEQF
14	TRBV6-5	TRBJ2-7	ASSYSGLTHSYEQY
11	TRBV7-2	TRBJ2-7	ASSLVLNYEQY
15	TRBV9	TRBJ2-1	ASSVAGTSGRDHEQF
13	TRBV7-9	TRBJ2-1	ASSFSAGVMGEQF
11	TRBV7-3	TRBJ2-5	ASSFTGQETQY
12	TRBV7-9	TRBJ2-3	ASSSGLNTDTQY
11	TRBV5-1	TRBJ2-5	ASSLNRRQTQY
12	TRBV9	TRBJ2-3	ASSVGSGTDTQY
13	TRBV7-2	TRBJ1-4	ASSPGPSTNEKLF
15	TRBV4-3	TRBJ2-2	ASSPASGSKNTGELF
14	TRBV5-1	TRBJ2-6	ASSLAMGPRANVLT
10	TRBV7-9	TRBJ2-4	ASSLEGSRPH
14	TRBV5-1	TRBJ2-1	ASSGASGSSYNEQF
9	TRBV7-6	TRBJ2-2	ASSVTGELF
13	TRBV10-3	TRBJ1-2	AISESWGVAYGYT
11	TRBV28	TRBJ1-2	ASSLTWRGGYT
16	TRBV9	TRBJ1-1	ASSVSSGQGVLNTEAF
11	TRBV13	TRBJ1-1	ASSRDRNTEAF
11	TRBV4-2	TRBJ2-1	ASSQELGDEQF
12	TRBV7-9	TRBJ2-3	ASRIAGVTDTQY
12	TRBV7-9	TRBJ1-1	ASSRGGLNTEAF
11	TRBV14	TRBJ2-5	ASSLRTSSAQY
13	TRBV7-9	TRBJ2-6	ASSLQSAGANVPT
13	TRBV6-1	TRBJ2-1	ASSRPGQGYSEQF
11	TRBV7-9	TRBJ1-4	ASSSTGWEKLF
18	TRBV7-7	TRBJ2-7	ASSQGQFLAGVPPSYEQY
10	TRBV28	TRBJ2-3	ASRDVTDTQY
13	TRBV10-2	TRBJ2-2	ASSPDGLNTGELF
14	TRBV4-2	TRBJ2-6	ASSQVTASGANVLT
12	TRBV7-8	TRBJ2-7	ASSLLAGVREQY
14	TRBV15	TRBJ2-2	ATRAWGGGVTGELF
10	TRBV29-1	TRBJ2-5	SVAGARETQY
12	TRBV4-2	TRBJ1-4	ASSQGQGDEKLF
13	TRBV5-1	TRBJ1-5	ASSLGDRAGSPQH
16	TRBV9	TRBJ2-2	ASSPRDGQHPNTGELF
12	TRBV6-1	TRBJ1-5	ASSRTTGDQPQH
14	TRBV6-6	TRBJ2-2	ASSYWTGGFTGELF
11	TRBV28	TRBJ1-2	ASSSGQTYGYT
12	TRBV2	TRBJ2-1	ASSEALPGTEQF
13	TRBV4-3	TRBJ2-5	ASSQDHRGRETQY
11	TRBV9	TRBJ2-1	ASRASGSNEQF
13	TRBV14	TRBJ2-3	ASSHISPTTDTQY
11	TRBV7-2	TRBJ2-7	ASSFTSGKDQY
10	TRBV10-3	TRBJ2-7	AISGYGPEQY
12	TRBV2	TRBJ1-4	ASTAGQVLEKLF
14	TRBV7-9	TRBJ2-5	ASSLIVWQGEETQY
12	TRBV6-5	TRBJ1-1	ASSYGGSNTEAF
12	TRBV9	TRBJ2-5	ASSIGGPQETQY
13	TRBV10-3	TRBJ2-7	AISPGTISSYEQY